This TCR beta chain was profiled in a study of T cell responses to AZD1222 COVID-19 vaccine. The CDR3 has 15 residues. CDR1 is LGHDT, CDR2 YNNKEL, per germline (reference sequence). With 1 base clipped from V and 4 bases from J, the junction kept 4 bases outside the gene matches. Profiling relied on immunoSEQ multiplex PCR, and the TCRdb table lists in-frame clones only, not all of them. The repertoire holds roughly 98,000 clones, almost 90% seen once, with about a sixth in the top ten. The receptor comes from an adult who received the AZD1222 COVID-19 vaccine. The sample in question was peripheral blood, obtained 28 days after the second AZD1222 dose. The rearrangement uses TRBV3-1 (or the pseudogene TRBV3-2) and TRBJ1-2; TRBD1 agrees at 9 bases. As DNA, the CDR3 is TGTGCCAGCAGCCAAGGGACAGGGGCTTCCTATGGCTACACCTTC. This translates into CASSQGTGASYGYTF.